Detailed here is one TCR beta chain. Its target is unknown. The data stem from a study of CD8 T cells in ankylosing spondylitis. Study results and limitations: Researchers reportedly found disease-linked clones significantly enriched in matched ankylosing spondylitis synovial fluid. Prior literature has documented some motif variants in synovial fluid and blood from reactive arthritis. The authors found the disease-linked clones to be CD8+ and relatively rare in peripheral blood. There was a TCR beta motif, made of 7 to 9 highly homologous variants, that appeared characteristic of ankylosing spondylitis blood.

Quantitative 5'-RACE with molecular barcodes was used to make the TCR beta libraries. MiXCR, run by TCRdb on the 5' RACE reads, gives a single entry per CDR3 protein. The sample shows over 600,000 distinct CDR3 sequences, over 15% of them seen only once. The V gene lost 4 bases and the J gene lost 10 bases, with 8 bases spanning the gap. The germline V gene encodes CDR1 LGHDT and CDR2 YNNKEL (reference sequence). The CDR3 is 12 amino acids. The chain carries TRBV3-1 and TRBJ1-6; D gene uncertain. The sequence was obtained from a male donor with ankylosing spondylitis. The material sequenced was blood, either unsorted or a sorted T cell fraction (not recorded which). The CDR3 reads CASSPSGSPLHF. The CDR3 DNA follows: TGTGCCAGCAGCCCCTCCGGGTCACCCCTCCACTTT.